Following are 19 T cell receptor beta chains from one sample sequenced in a study of radiation and T cells in renal cell carcinoma. Time point: blood 4 weeks post-SBRT, at nephrectomy. Treatment here: 15 Gy SBRT to primary tumor, nephrectomy 4 weeks later. Libraries were prepared by immunoSEQ multiplex PCR; TCRdb keeps only in-frame clonotypes and omits some of them. The profile covers under 200,000 clones, with around 89% appearing a single time and 11% taken by the ten largest. The starting material was blood, obtained from a patient whose treatment included radiotherapy and nephrectomy. These receptors all stem from a woman between 50 and 59 years old with renal cell carcinoma.

This sequence joins TRBV25-1 and TRBJ2-7; D unclear. The germline gives CDR1 MGHDK, CDR2 SYGVNS. This CDR3 contains 12 residues. Trimming took off 4 bases at V and 3 bases at J, with 7 bases between the two ends. The DNA of the CDR3 is TGTGCCAGCAGTGGGCTCCTCTACGAGCAGTACTTC. Encoded protein: CASSGLLYEQYF.

This clone was seen only a few times. The chain employs TRBV5-1 and TRBJ1-2, with D unresolved. The germline V and J ends were trimmed by 1 base and 0 bases, with 10 bases remaining between them. This CDR3 has 15 residues. Germline V gene sequence: CDR1 SGHRS, CDR2 YFSETQ. The CDR3 spells CASSLTTLSNYGYTF. The CDR3 DNA sequence: TGCGCCAGCAGCTTGACAACCCTCTCTAACTATGGCTACACCTTC.

Concerning this clone itself: This sample also contains other DNA sequences that code for the same CDR3. This chain links TRBV7-2 with TRBJ1-5; D uncertain. CDR1 is SGHTA, CDR2 FQGNSA, per germline. The CDR3 spans 13 residues. Trimming shortened V by 2 bases and J by 0 bases, and 2 bases separated the two germline ends. CDR3 region: CASSLNSNQPQHF. The CDR3 region has the DNA TGTGCCAGCAGCTTAAATAGCAATCAGCCCCAGCATTTT.

V gene TRBV5-1 combines with J gene TRBJ2-3; 9 nucleotides match TRBD1. CDR3 length: 15 amino acids. The germline V gene has CDR1 SGHRS and CDR2 YFSETQ. V dropped 4 bases and J dropped 2; count of bases not matched to a gene: 5. Here the CDR3 reads CASSPRTGATDTQYF. The CDR3 DNA sequence: TGCGCCAGCAGCCCACGGACAGGGGCCACAGATACGCAGTATTTT.

This clone showed up many times. The chain recombines TRBV19 with TRBJ1-4; unclear D gene. Germline CDR1 is LNHDA and CDR2 is SQIVND (reference sequence). CDR3 length: 14 residues. V was clipped by 5 bases and J by 5 bases, with 12 bases between them. As DNA, the CDR3 is TGTGCCAGTAGTGTGGGGTCGCAGAATGAAAAACTGTTTTTT. This sequence encodes CASSVGSQNEKLFF.

J is TRBJ1-1 and V is TRBV11-3, with D possibly matching TRBD1 (5 bases). The CDR3 extends over 14 amino acids. Looked up from germline, CDR1 is SGHNT and CDR2 is YENEEA. Trimming left V 5 bases short and J 1 base short, with 11 bases between. The DNA for the CDR3 is TGTGCCAGCAGCCGCTCCGGGGGGAACACTGAAGCTTTCTTT. It encodes CASSRSGGNTEAFF.

V gene TRBV2 combines with J gene TRBJ1-2; D gene unclear. Trimming shortened V by 4 bases and J by 4 bases, and 7 bases separated the two germline ends. The germline V gene has CDR1 SNHLY and CDR2 FYNNEI. The CDR3 is 12 amino acids. The CDR3 here is CASSGSGYGYTF. CDR3 nucleotides: TGTGCCAGCAGTGGTTCGGGCTATGGCTACACCTTC.

The gene calls are TRBV4-3 and TRBJ2-7; D tentatively fits TRBD1 or TRBD2 (5 bases each). V lost 0 bases and J 3 bases, leaving 9 bases between the germline ends. The CDR3 loop spans 14 amino acids. Germline V gene data show CDR1 as LGHNA and CDR2 as YSLEER. CDR3 amino acids: CASSQDGGFYEQYF. As DNA, the CDR3 is TGCGCCAGCAGCCAAGATGGGGGATTCTACGAGCAGTACTTC.

About this clone: One junction end does not reproduce the germline sequence, and a read error may be involved. The rearrangement uses TRBV2 and TRBJ1-1; possible D gene TRBD1, 5 bases. The CDR3 has 17 amino acids. CDR1 and CDR2 (germline): SNHLY, FYNNEI. This chain's CDR3 is CAGSEVVGDRSNTEAFF. CDR3 DNA sequence: TGTGCCGGCAGTGAGGTAGTTGGTGACAGATCGAACACTGAAGCTTTCTTT.

The chain has TRBV4-2 and TRBJ2-7; D is unresolved. Germline CDR1 reads LGHNA; CDR2 reads YNFKEQ. This CDR3 has 14 amino acids. Trimming took off 5 bases at V and 6 bases at J, with 17 bases between the two ends. CDR3 residues: CASSLAYGRIEQYF. The CDR3 nucleotides read TGTGCCAGCAGCTTGGCTTACGGGCGGATCGAGCAGTACTTC.

V gene TRBV6-6 combines with J gene TRBJ2-7, with 9 positions matching TRBD1. V shed 8 bases, J shed 5 bases, and the junction held 4 bases outside the gene matches. Looked up from germline, CDR1 is MNHNY and CDR2 is SVGAGI (reference sequence). The CDR3 covers 12 residues. In DNA form, the CDR3 reads TGTGCCAGCGGCTGGACAGGGGACGAGCAGTACTTC. Its translation is CASGWTGDEQYF.

This sequence joins TRBV28 and TRBJ1-2, with D possibly matching TRBD1 (5 bases). Between the trimmed V and J ends, which lost 7 bases and 2 bases, there was a span of 17 bases. The germline CDR1 and CDR2 sequences are MDHEN and SYDVKM. CDR3 length: 15 amino acids. CDR3: CASNIPGTVNYGYTF. CDR3 DNA sequence: TGTGCCAGCAATATTCCCGGGACTGTAAACTATGGCTACACCTTC.

The chain carries TRBV7-3 and TRBJ2-1, with TRBD2 identical over 9 bases. Germline CDR1 SGHTA, CDR2 FQGTGA. The CDR3 runs to 16 residues. After removal of 5 bases from V and 0 bases from J, the junction contained 5 bases not matched to a gene. CDR3 nucleotide sequence: TGTGCCAGCAGCGGGCTAGCGGGGAGCTCCTACAATGAGCAGTTCTTC. Protein: CASSGLAGSSYNEQFF.

This chain uses TRBV7-2 with TRBJ1-5; TRBD1 aligns across 7 bases. The CDR3 has 18 amino acids. Germline assignment: CDR1 SGHTA and CDR2 FQGNSA. Trimming took 4 bases from V and 3 from J; bases not matched to a gene: 15. Written as DNA, the CDR3 is TGTGCCAGCAGCTGGCCCCCGACCGGGACAGAAAACAATCAGCCCCAGCATTTT. Translating gives CASSWPPTGTENNQPQHF.

This chain joins TRBV2 and TRBJ1-1; no reliable D call. This CDR3 is built from 13 residues. V lost 6 bases and J 4 bases, leaving 12 bases between the germline ends. Germline V gene lookup returns CDR1 SNHLY and CDR2 FYNNEI. Here the CDR3 DNA reads TGTGCCAGCAGGGGAGAGATGGGCACTGAAGCTTTCTTT. Translation gives CASRGEMGTEAFF.

The table lists this clone with a few counts. J is TRBJ1-2 and V is TRBV11-2; D ambiguous. In germline, CDR1 is SGHAT, CDR2 FQNNGV. The CDR3 is 13 amino acids. V dropped 1 base and J dropped 8 bases, with 11 bases sitting between them. The CDR3 DNA follows: TGTGCCAGCAGCTTAGGCGGGGTTAACGGCTACACCTTC. Residues: CASSLGGVNGYTF.

The chain combines TRBV30 with TRBJ2-7; no clear D gene. V was clipped by 2 bases and J by 4 bases, with 3 bases between them. Per germline, CDR1 GTSNPN and CDR2 SVGIG (reference sequence). The CDR3 extends over 10 amino acids. In nucleotides, the CDR3 is TGTGCCTGGAGTCGGTACGAGCAGTACTTC. Its translation is CAWSRYEQYF.

This sequence joins TRBV6-1 and TRBJ2-2; D is unclear. The ends were cut back, 3 bases at V and 8 bases at J, with 10 bases in the middle. The CDR3 has 13 residues. Germline-derived CDR1 and CDR2 are MNHNS and SASEGT. CDR3 in DNA: TGTGCCAGCAGTGATGGTAGTTATGGGGAGCTGTTTTTT. This gives the protein CASSDGSYGELFF.

The rearrangement uses TRBV5-1 and TRBJ1-1; TRBD1 is a possible D gene (5 bases). This CDR3 is built from 16 residues. V shed 4 bases and J shed 1 base, with 17 bases lying between them. Germline V gene lookup returns CDR1 SGHRS and CDR2 YFSETQ. The CDR3 region has the DNA TGCGCCAGCAGCCCCCCCGGGGGGGGTCCGAACACTGAAGCTTTCTTT. This gives the protein CASSPPGGGPNTEAFF.